These 26 T cell receptor beta chains were sequenced from one sample in a study of shared clonotypes between healthy human individuals. Assay: immunoSEQ multiplex PCR; the TCRdb copy retains only in-frame clones and omits some. The sample includes a few hundred thousand clones, roughly three quarters of them seen just once. Sequencing used PBMCs. Receptor source: a woman in her thirties or forties in good health. Some clones in this sample may be carry-over from other donors' samples.

Of note for this clone: One end of the junction fails to match germline, which may point to a read error. The V call is TRBV18, the J call TRBJ2-5; 12 bases are a match to TRBD2. Germline CDR1 and CDR2: KGHSH and LQKENI. The CDR3 contains 16 residues. The CDR3 reads CASSPGTSGSGEIQYF. The DNA of the CDR3 is TGTGCCAGCTCACCGGGGACTAGCGGGTCGGGAGAGATCCAGTACTTC. The entire variable domain, with the rest obtained from reference TRBV18 and TRBJ2-5, is as follows: NAGVMQNPRHLVRRRGQEARLRCSPMKGHSHVYWYRQLPEEGLKFMVYLQKENIIDESGMPKERFSAEFPKEGPSILRIQQVVRGDSAAYFCASSPGTSGSGEIQYFGPGTRLLVL.

CDR3 nucleotides: TGCAGCGCCCTCCCTACTAGCGTCCAAGAGACCCAGTACTTC. Translated: CSALPTSVQETQYF. The gene calls are TRBV29-1 and TRBJ2-5; TRBD2 matches 7 bases. V was clipped by 7 bases and J by 1 base; unmatched bases: 9. In germline, CDR1 is SQVTM, CDR2 ANQGSEA. This CDR3 comprises 14 residues.

The chain employs TRBV2 and TRBJ2-5, with 8 bases fitting TRBD1. The V gene end was trimmed by 7 bases and the J gene end by 2 bases; junction bases not matched to a gene: 6. The germline CDR1 and CDR2 sequences are SNHLY and FYNNEI. The CDR3 contains 14 residues. The CDR3 region is CASKGTGKQETQYF. The CDR3 DNA reads TGTGCCAGCAAGGGGACAGGAAAACAAGAGACCCAGTACTTC.

About this clone: This same CDR3 is encoded by further DNA sequences in the sample. The chain employs TRBV28 and TRBJ2-5; D is ambiguous. The V gene lost 5 bases and the J gene lost 5 bases, with 12 bases spanning the gap. This CDR3 comprises 13 residues. CDR1 MDHEN and CDR2 SYDVKM come from the germline V gene. The CDR3 sequence is CASSPGLGETQYF. CDR3 nucleotide sequence: TGTGCCAGCAGTCCTGGGCTTGGGGAGACCCAGTACTTC.

This chain joins TRBV7-2 and TRBJ2-3; no firm D call. The CDR3 is made up of 13 amino acids. The germline CDR1 and CDR2 sequences are SGHTA and FQGNSA. Trimming took 5 bases from V and 1 from J, leaving 7 bases between them. The CDR3 sequence: CASSPARTDTQYF. The CDR3 coding sequence is TGTGCCAGCAGCCCCGCCCGCACAGATACGCAGTATTTT.

This sequence joins TRBV18 and TRBJ2-7; TRBD2 matches at 10 bases. Germline CDR1 is KGHSH and CDR2 is LQKENI. The CDR3 extends over 16 amino acids. J lost 0 bases, V lost 4 bases, and 6 bases had no gene match. CDR3 nucleotide sequence: TGTGCCAGCTCACAGAAACTAGCGGGAAGCTCCTACGAGCAGTACTTC. Protein: CASSQKLAGSSYEQYF.

The J gene is TRBJ2-7, the V gene TRBV7-9; 9 bases agree with TRBD2. This CDR3 has 15 amino acids. The junction had 6 bases not matched to a gene; V was cut back by 4 bases and J by 2 bases. The germline CDR1 and CDR2 sequences are SEHNR and FQNEAQ (reference sequence). The CDR3 DNA follows: TGTGCCAGCAGCTCAGATAGCGGGAGCCCCTACGAGCAGTACTTC. It codes for CASSSDSGSPYEQYF. The full variable domain, rest sourced from reference TRBV7-9 and TRBJ2-7, is DTGVSQNPRHKITKRGQNVTFRCDPISEHNRLYWYRQTLGQGPEFLTYFQNEAQLEKSRLLSDRFSAERPKGSFSTLEIQRTEQGDSAMYLCASSSDSGSPYEQYFGPGTRLTVT.

The chain employs TRBV5-1 and TRBJ2-7; 7 bases align to TRBD2. The CDR3 covers 17 residues. Germline values: CDR1 SGHRS, CDR2 YFSETQ. V shed 3 bases and J 3 bases; nucleotides not matched to a gene: 15. CDR3 sequence: CASSSIPLSGKFYEQYF. DNA for the CDR3: TGCGCCAGCAGCTCTATCCCGCTGAGCGGGAAGTTCTACGAGCAGTACTTC.

As regards this clone: The likely explanation is a read error, given a far larger clone one base away. The chain links TRBV7-7 to TRBJ1-1, with D maybe TRBD1 (5 bases). CDR1 SSHAT and CDR2 FNYEAQ come from the germline V gene (reference sequence). The CDR3 has 16 amino acids. CDR3 nucleotides: TGTGCTAGCAGCGTAAAATGGGGGGGTTTGGGCATTGAAGCTTTCTTT. It is translated as CASSVKWGGLGIEAFF. Looking up the rest from reference TRBV7-7 and TRBJ1-1 gives the full variable domain: GAGVSQSPRYKVTKRGQDVTLRCDPISSHATLYWYQQALGQGPEFLTYFNYEAQPDKSGLPSDRFSAERPEGSISTLTIQRTEQRDSAMYRCASSVKWGGLGIEAFFGQGTRLTVV.

This chain uses TRBV6-6 with TRBJ2-7; 7 bases are a match to TRBD2. The CDR3 has 14 residues. V trimming: 0 bases; J trimming: 3 bases; junction bases outside the gene matches: 2. Germline loops: CDR1 MNHNY, CDR2 SVGAGI (reference sequence). Here the CDR3 DNA reads TGTGCCAGCAGTTACTCGGGGGACTACTACGAGCAGTACTTC. Its translation is CASSYSGDYYEQYF.

The rearrangement links TRBV4-1 to TRBJ2-3, with 10 bases that match TRBD2. With 0 bases clipped from V and 5 bases from J, the junction kept 11 bases outside the gene matches. CDR1 is MGHRA, CDR2 YSYEKL, per germline. CDR3 length: 18 residues. The CDR3 loop is CASSQEPLAGARKDTQYF. The CDR3 region has the DNA TGCGCCAGCAGCCAAGAGCCGCTAGCGGGAGCGAGGAAAGATACGCAGTATTTT.

A remark on this clone: A far larger clone is just one base off, so this is likely a read error. No conserved phenylalanine or tryptophan is present at the end of the CDR3, so a read error is the likely explanation. The chain links TRBV7-9 to TRBJ2-7; D unclear. This CDR3 is 11 amino acids long. Germline V gene data show CDR1 as SEHNR and CDR2 as FQNEAQ (reference sequence). V gave up 5 bases and J gave up 3 bases, with 5 bases separating them. The CDR3 reads CASSRNYEQYL. CDR3 coding DNA: TGTGCCAGCAGCCGAAACTACGAGCAGTACCTC.

This clone showed up just once. The CDR3 loop reads CASSANGDPYGYTF. CDR3 DNA sequence: TGTGCCAGCAGTGCAAATGGGGACCCCTATGGCTACACCTTC. The V call is TRBV27, the J call TRBJ1-2; tentatively, D is TRBD1 (5 bases). In germline, CDR1 is MNHEY, CDR2 SMNVEV (reference sequence). This CDR3 region has 14 residues. Trimming left V 5 bases short and J 4 bases short, with 14 bases between.

To note about this clone: A far larger clone is just one base off, so this is likely a read error. The chain has TRBV11-1 and TRBJ2-7; no definite D call. The length of the CDR3 is 11 residues. Germline V gene data show CDR1 as SGHAT and CDR2 as FQDESV (reference sequence). V gave up 2 bases and J gave up 2 bases, with 1 base separating them. The CDR3 reads CASSLTYEQYF. Written as DNA, the CDR3 is TGTGCCAGCAGCTTAACCTACGAGCAGTACTTC.

J is TRBJ1-1 and V is TRBV18, with D possibly matching TRBD1 (6 bases). The CDR3 contains 15 residues. The V gene's germline CDR1 is KGHSH and CDR2 LQKENI. Trimming removed 2 bases from V and 3 bases from J, with 13 bases in between. The CDR3 DNA is TGTGCCAGCTCACCAAACGGGGGCGGCTACACTGAAGCTTTCTTT. Protein sequence: CASSPNGGGYTEAFF.

In its sample, this clone was seen once. The chain uses TRBV5-4 and TRBJ2-1; either TRBD1 or TRBD2 may fit D (6 bases each). V lost 4 bases, J lost 5 bases, and 16 bases lay in between. CDR1 is SGHNT, CDR2 YYREEE, per germline (reference sequence). The CDR3 is made up of 15 amino acids. CDR3 in DNA: TGTGCCAGCAGCATTGACCCGAGGGGGGACAATGAGCAGTTCTTC. Its protein is CASSIDPRGDNEQFF.

The J gene is TRBJ2-5, the V gene TRBV10-3, with 7 bases aligning to TRBD2. This CDR3 contains 13 residues. The germline V gene encodes CDR1 ENHRY and CDR2 SYGVKD. V lost 7 bases to trimming and J lost 0 bases; unmatched junction nucleotides: 2. The CDR3: CAINSGHQETQYF. CDR3 coding DNA: TGTGCCATCAATAGCGGGCACCAAGAGACCCAGTACTTC.

This clone has more than one count but fewer than ten. The chain couples TRBV7-9 to TRBJ2-2; 13 bases map to TRBD2. Germline V lookup: CDR1 SEHNR, CDR2 FQNEAQ (reference sequence). The trim removed 2 bases at V and 5 bases at J, leaving 2 bases unmatched. The CDR3 has 16 residues. The DNA for the CDR3 is TGTGCCAGCAGCTTACCGGGACTAGCGGGAACCGGGGAGCTGTTTTTT. It translates to CASSLPGLAGTGELFF.

This chain links TRBV27 with TRBJ2-7; unclear D gene. The germline CDR1 and CDR2 sequences are MNHEY and SMNVEV (reference sequence). V was pared by 3 bases and J by 5 bases, with 14 bases between. This CDR3 has 14 amino acids. The CDR3: CASSFTQPRHEQYF. The CDR3 region has the DNA TGTGCCAGCAGTTTTACCCAGCCCCGTCACGAGCAGTACTTC.

Comments on this clone: With only one base between it and a far larger clone, this is likely a read error. V usage is TRBV7-8 and J usage is TRBJ1-4; no reliable D call. From germline, CDR1 is SGHVS and CDR2 FQNEAQ. V was cut by 5 bases and J by 7 bases, with 20 bases left in between. This CDR3 comprises 16 residues. In nucleotides, the CDR3 is TGTGCCAGCAGCCCCGGGAGAGCGGGGAGGATTGAAAAACTGTTTTTT. Residues: CASSPGRAGRIEKLFF.

As for this clone: A much larger clone differs by one base, so this may be a read error. The gene calls are TRBV5-1 and TRBJ2-7; TRBD1 agrees at 12 bases. CDR1 is SGHRS and CDR2 is YFSETQ in the germline V gene. The CDR3 loop spans 17 amino acids. The CDR3 sequence is CASGLSGTGGFSYEQYF. The CDR3 bases are TGCGCCAGCGGCTTGAGTGGGACAGGGGGCTTCTCCTACGAGCAGTACTTC.

This chain connects TRBV7-9 to TRBJ2-7; weak D call: TRBD2 (5 bases). Between the trimmed V and J ends, which lost 10 bases and 0 bases, there was a span of 10 bases. Germline assignment: CDR1 SEHNR and CDR2 FQNEAQ (reference sequence). The CDR3 length is 12 residues. CDR3 sequence (DNA): TGTGCCACCCGACGGGACTCCTACGAGCAGTACTTC. It encodes CATRRDSYEQYF.

The chain links TRBV7-9 to TRBJ1-1; the match to TRBD1 covers 10 bases. The V segment lost 5 bases and the J segment 1 base; nucleotides outside the gene matches: 4. Looked up from germline, CDR1 is SEHNR and CDR2 is FQNEAQ (reference sequence). This CDR3 is 15 amino acids long. The CDR3 nucleotides read TGTGCCAGCAGCCCGACAGGGGGCGGGAACACTGAAGCTTTCTTT. Its protein product is CASSPTGGGNTEAFF.

This clone was observed once. The chain uses TRBV7-8 and TRBJ2-3; D might be TRBD2 (5 bases). Germline loops: CDR1 SGHVS, CDR2 FQNEAQ. This CDR3 region has 16 residues. V gave up 8 bases and J gave up 0 bases, with 18 bases separating them. This CDR3 reads CASAGNMWGSTDTQYF. For the CDR3, the DNA is TGTGCCAGCGCCGGGAACATGTGGGGAAGCACAGATACGCAGTATTTT.

J is TRBJ1-2 and V is TRBV6-1; possibly TRBD1 for D (5 bases). V was cut by 1 base and J by 6 bases, with 21 bases left in between. Germline V gene sequence: CDR1 MNHNS, CDR2 SASEGT. The CDR3 length is 17 residues. The CDR3: CASSEGGMGVGVDGYTF. Written as DNA, the CDR3 is TGTGCCAGCAGTGAAGGGGGGATGGGCGTGGGAGTGGATGGCTACACCTTC.

Details on this clone: A far larger clone is one base from this, pointing to a likely read error. This CDR3 is missing its conserved last phenylalanine or tryptophan, likely due to a read error. This chain joins TRBV6-4 and TRBJ2-2, with a possible D match to TRBD1 (8 bases). Germline V gives CDR1 MRHNA, CDR2 SNTAGT. Trimming removed 7 bases from V and 3 bases from J, with 15 bases in between. The CDR3 is 15 residues long. DNA for the CDR3: TGTGCCAGCACCCGCACAGGGGGGGACACCGGGGAGCTGTTTTCT. Its translation: CASTRTGGDTGELFS.